Below are 10 T cell receptor beta chains sequenced from a single sample in a study. Adaptor-ligated barcode primers were used to amplify TRBV12-4/TRBJ1-2 clonotypes. TCRdb analysed the multiplex PCR reads with MiXCR anew, one entry per CDR3 protein. The sample holds just under 850 distinct CDR3 sequences; 24% are singletons and the top ten take approximately 19%. Cells sorted as Tregs were CD4+, CD25+ and CD127-/low. What was sequenced was Tregs sorted from blood. The receptors come from a female donor with breast cancer.

The rearrangement joins TRBV12-3 or TRBV12-4 to TRBJ1-2; D gene uncertain. The germline V and J ends were trimmed by 5 bases and 5 bases, with 18 bases remaining between them. The CDR3 runs 15 residues. This CDR3 is CASSPSQVKGYGYTF. The CDR3 region has the DNA TGTGCCAGCAGTCCCTCCCAGGTGAAAGGGTATGGCTACACCTTC.

Judged by abundance, this clonotype is large. The rearrangement joins TRBV12-3 or TRBV12-4 to TRBJ1-2, with 7 bases fitting TRBD1. V was pared by 5 bases and J by 4 bases, with 7 bases of the junction left unmatched. The CDR3 totals 14 residues. The CDR3 DNA reads TGTGCCAGCAGTCCGGGACAGCAAGGCTATGGCTACACCTTC. It codes for CASSPGQQGYGYTF.

This clonotype was seen a few times. The V call is TRBV12-3 or TRBV12-4, the J call TRBJ1-2; D gene unclear. Trimming pared 5 bases from V and 2 bases from J, leaving 6 bases between. The CDR3 extends over 12 amino acids. DNA for the CDR3: TGTGCCAGCAGTGGGTCGAACTATGGCTACACCTTC. The encoded protein is CASSGSNYGYTF.

This clonotype was seen only a few times. The chain joins TRBV12-3 or TRBV12-4 to TRBJ1-2, with D perhaps matching TRBD1 (5 bases). CDR3 size: 11 residues. V shed 6 bases and J shed 8 bases, with 10 bases lying between them. The CDR3 reads CASSRVSGYTF. The CDR3 nucleotides read TGTGCCAGCAGCAGGGTATCGGGCTACACCTTC.

This clonotype qualifies as large. V is TRBV12-3 or TRBV12-4 and J is TRBJ1-2; perhaps TRBD1 as D (5 bases). The CDR3 loop spans 12 amino acids. V was pared by 2 bases and J by 7 bases, with 8 bases between. CDR3 coding DNA: TGTGCCAGCAGTTTAACCGGGACTGGCTACACCTTC. Its protein is CASSLTGTGYTF.

This clonotype was recorded a few times. The rearrangement uses TRBV12-3 or TRBV12-4 and TRBJ1-2, with no clear D. Trimming took off 6 bases at V and 11 bases at J, with 13 bases between the two ends. The CDR3 sequence is 11 residues long. The CDR3 here is CASSNPYAYTF. The CDR3 DNA reads TGTGCCAGCAGCAATCCCTATGCGTACACCTTC.

This clonotype was observed a handful of times. The chain employs TRBV12-3 or TRBV12-4 and TRBJ1-2, with TRBD1 identical over 9 bases. The V segment lost 5 bases and the J segment 4 bases; nucleotides outside the gene matches: 2. The CDR3 consists of 13 residues. The CDR3 sequence is CASSTGQGYGYTF. The CDR3 nucleotides read TGTGCCAGCAGTACGGGACAGGGCTATGGCTACACCTTC.

In its sample, this clonotype ranks as large (0.1 to 1%). This chain uses TRBV12-3 or TRBV12-4 with TRBJ1-2, with D unresolved. V was clipped by 3 bases and J by 2 bases, with 7 bases between them. The CDR3 runs to 13 residues. CDR3 bases: TGTGCCAGCAGTTTGTACAGAAACTATGGCTACACCTTC. As protein: CASSLYRNYGYTF.

This clonotype rates as large. V usage is TRBV12-3 or TRBV12-4 and J usage is TRBJ1-2; D is unclear. Trimming left V 5 bases short and J 2 bases short, with 12 bases between. The CDR3 is 14 residues long. This chain's CDR3 is CASSPETVNYGYTF. For the CDR3, the DNA is TGTGCCAGCAGTCCTGAAACTGTCAACTATGGCTACACCTTC.

The V call is TRBV12-3 or TRBV12-4, the J call TRBJ1-2; 7 bases agree with TRBD1. The CDR3 runs 13 residues. The junction had 8 bases not matched to a gene; V was cut back by 6 bases and J by 7 bases. DNA for the CDR3: TGTGCCAGCAGCCCGACAGGGATTATTGGCTACACCTTC. Its protein is CASSPTGIIGYTF.